This T cell receptor (beta chain) came from a study of T cell repertoires in cytomegalovirus infection. For the study at large: Shared public TCR beta signatures pointed to both CMV infection and a matching HLA type.

General study points: In two of eight donors, the top clonotype was HLA-C-restricted CMV-specific.

TCRdb called the reads again in MiXCR, with one record for every CDR3 protein. Of about 450,000 distinct CDR3 sequences listed, around 32% are singletons. For this clonotype: What it binds is unknown.

Trimming took 3 bases from V and 8 from J, leaving 25 bases between them. In germline, CDR1 is SGHAT, CDR2 FQNNGV. CDR3 length: 18 amino acids. The sequenced sample consisted of PBMCs. The chain joins TRBV11-2 to TRBJ1-4; a possible D gene is TRBD1 (5 bases). This receptor was identified in a human donor in good health (CMV status not recorded). Some clones in this sample may be carry-over from other donors' samples. The CDR3, as DNA: TGTGCCAGCAGCTTTTTGGGGGGAGAGGTCCTAGCAGAGGAAAAACTGTTTTTT. Translation: CASSFLGGEVLAEEKLFF.